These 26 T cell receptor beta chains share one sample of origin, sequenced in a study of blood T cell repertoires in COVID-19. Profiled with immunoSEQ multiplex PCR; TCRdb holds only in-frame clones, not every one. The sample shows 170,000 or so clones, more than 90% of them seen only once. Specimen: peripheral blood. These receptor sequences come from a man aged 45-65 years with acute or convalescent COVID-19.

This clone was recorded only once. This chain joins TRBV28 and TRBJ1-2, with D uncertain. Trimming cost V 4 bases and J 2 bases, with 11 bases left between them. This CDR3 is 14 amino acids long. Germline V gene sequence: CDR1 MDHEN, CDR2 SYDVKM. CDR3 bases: TGTGCCAGCAGTTCCTCCGAGGGCAACTATGGCTACACCTTC. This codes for CASSSSEGNYGYTF.

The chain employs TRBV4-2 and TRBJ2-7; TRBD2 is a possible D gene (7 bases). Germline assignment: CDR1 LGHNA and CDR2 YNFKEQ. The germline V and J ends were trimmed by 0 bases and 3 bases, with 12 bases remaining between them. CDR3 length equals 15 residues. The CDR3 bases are TGTGCCAGCAGCCAAGAAAGGGGGGGGATCTACGAGCAGTACTTC. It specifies CASSQERGGIYEQYF.

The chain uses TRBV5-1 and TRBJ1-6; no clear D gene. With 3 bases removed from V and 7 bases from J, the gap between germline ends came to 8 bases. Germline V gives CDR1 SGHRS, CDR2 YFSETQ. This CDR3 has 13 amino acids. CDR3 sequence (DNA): TGCGCCAGCAGCTCAGAGAGGAATTCACCCCTCCACTTT. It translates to CASSSERNSPLHF.

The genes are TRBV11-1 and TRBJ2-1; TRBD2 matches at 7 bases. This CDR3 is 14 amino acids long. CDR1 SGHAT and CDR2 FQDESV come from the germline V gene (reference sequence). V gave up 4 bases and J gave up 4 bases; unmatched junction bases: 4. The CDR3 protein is CASSSDGRYNEQFF. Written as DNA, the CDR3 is TGTGCCAGCAGCTCGGACGGGAGGTACAATGAGCAGTTCTTC.

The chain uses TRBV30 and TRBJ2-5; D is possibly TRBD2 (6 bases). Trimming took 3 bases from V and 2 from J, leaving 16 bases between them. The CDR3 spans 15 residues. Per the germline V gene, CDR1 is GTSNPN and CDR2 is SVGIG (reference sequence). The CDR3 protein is CAWSGIADLQETQYF. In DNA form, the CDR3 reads TGTGCCTGGAGCGGGATAGCGGATCTTCAAGAGACCCAGTACTTC.

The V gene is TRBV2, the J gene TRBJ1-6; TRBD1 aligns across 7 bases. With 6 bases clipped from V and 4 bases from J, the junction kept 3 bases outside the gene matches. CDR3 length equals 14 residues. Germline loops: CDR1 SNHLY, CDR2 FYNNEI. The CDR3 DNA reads TGTGCCAGCAGCGGGACAGCTTATAATTCACCCCTCCACTTT. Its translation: CASSGTAYNSPLHF. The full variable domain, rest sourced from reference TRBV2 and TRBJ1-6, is EPEVTQTPSHQVTQMGQEVILRCVPISNHLYFYWYRQILGQKVEFLVSFYNNEISEKSEIFDDQFSVERPDGSNFTLKIRSTKLEDSAMYFCASSGTAYNSPLHFGNGTRLTVT.

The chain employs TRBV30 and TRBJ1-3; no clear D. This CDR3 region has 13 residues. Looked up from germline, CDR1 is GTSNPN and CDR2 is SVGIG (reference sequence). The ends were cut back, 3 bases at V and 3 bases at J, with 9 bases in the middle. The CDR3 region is CAWRSAGGNTIYF. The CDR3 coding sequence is TGTGCCTGGAGGTCGGCGGGTGGAAACACCATATATTTT.

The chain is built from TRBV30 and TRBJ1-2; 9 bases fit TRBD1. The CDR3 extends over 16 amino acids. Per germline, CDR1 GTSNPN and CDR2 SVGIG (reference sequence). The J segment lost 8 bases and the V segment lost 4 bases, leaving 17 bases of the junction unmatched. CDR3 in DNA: TGTGCCTGGAAATCGGCTGTCGACAGGGGGAAGCGGGGCTACACCTTC. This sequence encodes CAWKSAVDRGKRGYTF.

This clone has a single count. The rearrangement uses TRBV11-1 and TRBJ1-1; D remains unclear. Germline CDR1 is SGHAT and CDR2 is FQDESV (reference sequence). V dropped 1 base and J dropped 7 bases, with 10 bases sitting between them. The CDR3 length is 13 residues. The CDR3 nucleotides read TGTGCCAGCAGCTTAGGGCGGGCCGTTGAAGCTTTCTTT. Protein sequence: CASSLGRAVEAFF.

The DNA for the CDR3 is TGTGCCAGCTCACCGCCTCGGACAGGGGGCGAGCAGTACTTC. Amino acids: CASSPPRTGGEQYF. J is TRBJ2-7 and V is TRBV18, with 10 bases matching TRBD1. The germline gives CDR1 KGHSH, CDR2 LQKENI. CDR3 length: 14 amino acids. Germline trimming cut 3 bases from V and 6 bases from J; bases unmatched to any gene: 5.

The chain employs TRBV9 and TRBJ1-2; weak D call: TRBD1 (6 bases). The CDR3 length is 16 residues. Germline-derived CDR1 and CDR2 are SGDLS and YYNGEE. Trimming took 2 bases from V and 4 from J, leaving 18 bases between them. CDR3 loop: CASSVTYKRGGYGYTF. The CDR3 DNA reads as TGTGCCAGCAGCGTGACATACAAAAGGGGGGGCTATGGCTACACCTTC.

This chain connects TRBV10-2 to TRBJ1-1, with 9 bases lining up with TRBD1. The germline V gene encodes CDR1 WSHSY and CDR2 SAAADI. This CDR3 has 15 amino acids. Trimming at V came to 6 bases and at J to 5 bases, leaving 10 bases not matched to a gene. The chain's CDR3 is CASRGVDRGFTEAFF. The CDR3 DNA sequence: TGCGCCAGCAGAGGGGTAGACAGGGGGTTTACTGAAGCTTTCTTT.

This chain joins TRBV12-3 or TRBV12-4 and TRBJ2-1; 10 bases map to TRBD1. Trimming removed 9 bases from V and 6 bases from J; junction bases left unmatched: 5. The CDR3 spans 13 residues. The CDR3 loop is CASRQGATNEQFF. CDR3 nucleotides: TGTGCCAGTAGACAGGGGGCTACCAATGAGCAGTTCTTC.

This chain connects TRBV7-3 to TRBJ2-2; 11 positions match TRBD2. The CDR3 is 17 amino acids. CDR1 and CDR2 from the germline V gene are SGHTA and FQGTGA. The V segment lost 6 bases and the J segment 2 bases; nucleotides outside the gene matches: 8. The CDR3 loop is CASRPGTSGPNTGELFF. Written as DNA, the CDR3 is TGTGCCAGCAGACCTGGGACTAGCGGACCAAACACCGGGGAGCTGTTTTTT.

The chain's CDR3 is CASSPQTGGFQPQHF. CDR3 DNA sequence: TGTGCCAGCTCACCCCAGACAGGGGGCTTTCAGCCCCAGCATTTT. The chain recombines TRBV18 with TRBJ1-5; 10 positions match TRBD1. Germline assignment: CDR1 KGHSH and CDR2 LQKENI. V was pared by 3 bases and J by 6 bases, with 5 bases of the junction left unmatched. The CDR3 loop spans 15 amino acids.

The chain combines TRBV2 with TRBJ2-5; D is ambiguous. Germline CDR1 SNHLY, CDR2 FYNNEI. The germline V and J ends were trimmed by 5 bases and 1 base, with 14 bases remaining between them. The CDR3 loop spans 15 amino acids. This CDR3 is CASSPSISPQETQYF. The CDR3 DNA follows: TGTGCCAGCAGTCCCTCGATTAGCCCCCAAGAGACCCAGTACTTC.

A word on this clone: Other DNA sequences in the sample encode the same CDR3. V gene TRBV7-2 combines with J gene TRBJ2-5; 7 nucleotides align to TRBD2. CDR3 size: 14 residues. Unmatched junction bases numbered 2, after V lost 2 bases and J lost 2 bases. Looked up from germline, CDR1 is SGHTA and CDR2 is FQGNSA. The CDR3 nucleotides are TGTGCCAGCAGCTTAACGGGGGGACAAGAGACCCAGTACTTC. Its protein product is CASSLTGGQETQYF. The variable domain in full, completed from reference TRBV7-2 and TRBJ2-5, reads GAGVSQSPSNKVTEKGKDVELRCDPISGHTALYWYRQSLGQGLEFLIYFQGNSAPDKSGLPSDRFSAERTGGSVSTLTIQRTQQEDSAVYLCASSLTGGQETQYFGPGTRLLVL.

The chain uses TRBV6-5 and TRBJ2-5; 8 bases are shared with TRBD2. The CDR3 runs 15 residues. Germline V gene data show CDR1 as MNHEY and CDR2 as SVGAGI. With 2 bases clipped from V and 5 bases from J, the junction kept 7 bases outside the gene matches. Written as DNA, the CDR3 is TGTGCCAGCAGTTACGGTCAAGCGGGGGATGAGACCCAGTACTTC. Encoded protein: CASSYGQAGDETQYF.

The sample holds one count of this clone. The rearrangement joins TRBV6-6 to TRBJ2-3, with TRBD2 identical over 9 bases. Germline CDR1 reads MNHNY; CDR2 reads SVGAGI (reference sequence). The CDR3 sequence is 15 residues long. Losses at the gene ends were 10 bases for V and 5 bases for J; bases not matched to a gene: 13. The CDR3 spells CAIRGVAGAKDTQYF. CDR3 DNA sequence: TGTGCCATAAGGGGAGTAGCGGGAGCTAAAGATACGCAGTATTTT.

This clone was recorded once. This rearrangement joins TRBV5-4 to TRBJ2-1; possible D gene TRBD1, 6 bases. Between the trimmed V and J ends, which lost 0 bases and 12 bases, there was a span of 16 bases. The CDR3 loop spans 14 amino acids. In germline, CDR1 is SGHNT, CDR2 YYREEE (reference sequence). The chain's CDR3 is CASSLGDMAWGQFF. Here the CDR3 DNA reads TGTGCCAGCAGCTTGGGGGACATGGCTTGGGGGCAGTTCTTC. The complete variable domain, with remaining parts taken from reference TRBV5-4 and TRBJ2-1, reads ETGVTQSPTHLIKTRGQQVTLRCSSQSGHNTVSWYQQALGQGPQFIFQYYREEENGRGNFPPRFSGLQFPNYSSELNVNALELDDSALYLCASSLGDMAWGQFFGPGTRLTVL.

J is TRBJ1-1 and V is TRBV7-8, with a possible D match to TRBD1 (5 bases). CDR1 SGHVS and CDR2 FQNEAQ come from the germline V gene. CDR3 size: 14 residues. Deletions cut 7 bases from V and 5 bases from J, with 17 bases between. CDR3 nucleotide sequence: TGTGCCAGCAACAGCCGGTGGGGGGGAACTGAAGCTTTCTTT. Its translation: CASNSRWGGTEAFF. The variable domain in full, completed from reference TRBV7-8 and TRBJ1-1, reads GAGVSQSPRYKVAKRGQDVALRCDPISGHVSLFWYQQALGQGPEFLTYFQNEAQLDKSGLPSDRFFAERPEGSVSTLKIQRTQQEDSAVYLCASNSRWGGTEAFFGQGTRLTVV.

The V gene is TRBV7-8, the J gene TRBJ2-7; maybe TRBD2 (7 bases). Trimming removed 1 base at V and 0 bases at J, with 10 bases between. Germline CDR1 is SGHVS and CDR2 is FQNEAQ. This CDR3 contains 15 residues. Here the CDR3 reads CASSLGRGASYEQYV. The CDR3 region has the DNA TGTGCCAGCAGCTTAGGACGGGGGGCCTCCTACGAGCAGTACGTC.

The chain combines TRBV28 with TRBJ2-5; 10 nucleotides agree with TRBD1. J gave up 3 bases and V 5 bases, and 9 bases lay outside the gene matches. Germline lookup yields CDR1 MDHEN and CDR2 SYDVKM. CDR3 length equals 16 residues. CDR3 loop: CASSQDRGLFEETQYF. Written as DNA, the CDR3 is TGTGCCAGCAGTCAAGACAGGGGGCTGTTCGAAGAGACCCAGTACTTC.

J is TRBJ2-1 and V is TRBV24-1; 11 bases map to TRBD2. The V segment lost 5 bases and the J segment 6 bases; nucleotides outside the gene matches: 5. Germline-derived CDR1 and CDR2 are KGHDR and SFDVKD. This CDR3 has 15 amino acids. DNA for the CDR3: TGTGCCACCAGTGGAACTAGCGGGAGTTTCAATGAGCAGTTCTTC. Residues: CATSGTSGSFNEQFF.

The CDR3 coding sequence is TGTGCCAGCAGCCCTTCCGGGACCCAGTACTTC. The encoded protein is CASSPSGTQYF. The J gene is TRBJ2-5, the V gene TRBV7-9; D not certain. Germline assignment: CDR1 SEHNR and CDR2 FQNEAQ (reference sequence). CDR3 size: 11 residues. Between the trimmed V and J ends, which lost 5 bases and 7 bases, there was a span of 8 bases.

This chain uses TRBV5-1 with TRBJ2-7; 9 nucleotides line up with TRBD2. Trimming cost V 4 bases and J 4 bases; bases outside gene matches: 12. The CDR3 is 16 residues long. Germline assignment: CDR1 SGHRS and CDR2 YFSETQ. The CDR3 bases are TGCGCCAGCAGCACTATTCCGGGACTAGCAAGTTACGAGCAGTACTTC. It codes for CASSTIPGLASYEQYF.